The 18 T cell receptor beta chains reported below all come from one sample, sequenced in a study of blood T cells in healthy people across ages. A J-beta primer mix and a sample-barcoded 5' primer were used in a second PCR of roughly 6 to 12 cycles. One entry per CDR3 protein results from TCRdb running MiXCR on the 5' RACE reads. This repertoire shows hundreds of thousands of distinct CDR3 sequences, approximately 59% found once; its top ten account for roughly 34%. Sequencing was carried out using blood. Receptors originate from a man in his fifties or sixties in good health.

In this sample, this clonotype turned up a few times. The V and J genes are TRBV5-1 and TRBJ2-1, with D perhaps being TRBD1 or TRBD2 (5 bases each). This CDR3 spans 15 amino acids. Germline lookup yields CDR1 SGHRS and CDR2 YFSETQ. Trimming cost V 7 bases and J 0 bases, with 14 bases left between them. The CDR3 bases are TGCGCCAGCTCGGGATGGGGGAGCTCCTACAATGAGCAGTTCTTC. It yields the protein CASSGWGSSYNEQFF.

The rearrangement joins TRBV20-1 to TRBJ2-5, with 7 bases that match TRBD1. The J call may be in error: the DNA end matches TRBJ2-1 better. The germline V gene has CDR1 DFQATT and CDR2 SNEGSKA (reference sequence). CDR3 length: 14 amino acids. DNA of the CDR3: TGCAGCATGGCGTATGGGACAGTCCAAGAGACCCAGTTCTTC. This codes for CSMAYGTVQETQFF.

The V call is TRBV25-1, the J call TRBJ2-1, with D possibly matching TRBD2 (6 bases). The CDR3 sequence is 13 residues long. Germline V lookup: CDR1 MGHDK, CDR2 SYGVNS. V lost 4 bases, J lost 6 bases, and 10 bases lay in between. This CDR3 is CASSGGLLNEQFF. The CDR3 nucleotides read TGTGCCAGCAGTGGGGGACTCCTCAATGAGCAGTTCTTC.

The chain couples TRBV20-1 to TRBJ2-5, with 9 bases aligning to TRBD2. CDR1 DFQATT and CDR2 SNEGSKA come from the germline V gene (reference sequence). The CDR3 is 15 amino acids. Losses at the gene ends were 5 bases for V and 4 bases for J; bases not matched to a gene: 11. Here the CDR3 reads CSAAPRRAGGETQYF. For the CDR3, the DNA is TGCAGTGCTGCACCCCGGAGAGCGGGGGGAGAGACCCAGTACTTC.

The rearrangement links TRBV20-1 to TRBJ1-2, with D unclear. The V gene's germline CDR1 is DFQATT and CDR2 SNEGSKA (reference sequence). This CDR3 has 13 residues. V was cut by 6 bases and J by 4 bases, with 15 bases left in between. The chain's CDR3 is CSAPGPIGYGYTF. The CDR3 nucleotides read TGCAGTGCGCCGGGCCCCATTGGCTATGGCTACACCTTC.

The CDR3, as DNA: TGCAGCAGTGTGACTAGCGGGGATGCCACAGATACGCAGTATTTT. Translating gives CSSVTSGDATDTQYF. The chain employs TRBV20-1 and TRBJ2-3; TRBD2 matches at 11 bases. Germline V gives CDR1 DFQATT, CDR2 SNEGSKA (reference sequence). The CDR3 is 15 residues long.

The chain is built from TRBV11-2 and TRBJ2-7, with 9 positions matching TRBD1. CDR3 length: 17 residues. CDR1 SGHAT and CDR2 FQNNGV come from the germline V gene. V lost 6 bases, J lost 5 bases, and 17 bases stayed unmatched. CDR3: CASRQPGGGDRANEQYF. CDR3 DNA sequence: TGTGCCAGCAGACAACCAGGGGGCGGGGACAGGGCGAACGAGCAGTACTTC.

V and J are TRBV4-2 and TRBJ2-1; 12 bases are a match to TRBD2. Trimming at V came to 0 bases and at J to 6 bases, leaving 6 bases not matched to a gene. CDR1 and CDR2 (germline): LGHNA, YNFKEQ. The CDR3 covers 17 residues. The CDR3 loop is CASSQDQELAGGNEQFF. As DNA, the CDR3 is TGTGCCAGCAGCCAAGATCAAGAACTAGCGGGGGGCAATGAGCAGTTCTTC.

The table lists this clonotype with a count of one. The gene calls are TRBV20-1 and TRBJ2-7; D is possibly TRBD1 (6 bases). Trimming took off 4 bases at V and 3 bases at J, with 10 bases between the two ends. Per the germline V gene, CDR1 is DFQATT and CDR2 is SNEGSKA (reference sequence). The CDR3 consists of 12 residues. As DNA, the CDR3 is TGCAGTGCTAAGGGACACGGCTACGAGCAGTACTTC. This translates into CSAKGHGYEQYF.

The chain joins TRBV7-2 to TRBJ2-2; 12 nucleotides match TRBD1. V was pared by 7 bases and J by 7 bases, with 10 bases of the junction left unmatched. The CDR3 covers 16 residues. CDR1 SGHTA and CDR2 FQGNSA come from the germline V gene. In nucleotides, the CDR3 is TGTGCCAGCACCCGCCGGGACAGGGGGCTTTACGGGGAGCTGTTTTTT. It yields the protein CASTRRDRGLYGELFF.

With regard to this clonotype: The junction departs from germline at one end; a sequencing error may be responsible. J is TRBJ2-5 and V is TRBV20-1; TRBD1 matches at 8 bases. This CDR3 is built from 14 residues. The germline V gene encodes CDR1 DFQATT and CDR2 SNEGSKA (reference sequence). The CDR3 sequence is CRASRDRSQETQYF. In DNA, the CDR3 is TGCAGGGCTAGCCGGGACAGGAGCCAAGAGACCCAGTACTTC.

This sequence joins TRBV12-3 or TRBV12-4 and TRBJ1-5; possible D gene TRBD1, 5 bases. Trimming stripped 2 bases from V and 3 bases from J, with 8 bases between. The CDR3 is made up of 14 amino acids. The CDR3 DNA reads as TGTGCCAGCAGTTTACCGGGGCACAATCAGCCCCAGCATTTT. Protein sequence: CASSLPGHNQPQHF.

This clonotype was observed a handful of times. V gene TRBV20-1 combines with J gene TRBJ1-5, with no clear D. CDR3 length equals 14 residues. Trimming pared 1 base from V and 0 bases from J, leaving 7 bases between. CDR1 DFQATT and CDR2 SNEGSKA come from the germline V gene (reference sequence). CDR3 DNA sequence: TGCAGTGCTAGAGCCAAGTTTAGCAATCAGCCCCAGCATTTT. Translating it yields CSARAKFSNQPQHF.

CDR3 protein: CASSLRPGAGLDEQFF. Written as DNA, the CDR3 is TGTGCCAGCAGCTTAAGGCCTGGGGCAGGGTTGGATGAGCAGTTCTTC. The J gene is TRBJ2-1, the V gene TRBV7-6; D is perhaps TRBD1 (5 bases). The CDR3 extends over 16 amino acids. The V and J ends lost 2 bases and 8 bases respectively, with 19 bases between them. Germline loops: CDR1 SGHVS, CDR2 FNYEAQ.

The chain carries TRBV25-1 and TRBJ1-2, with D unresolved. Germline assignment: CDR1 MGHDK and CDR2 SYGVNS. Trimming left V 7 bases short and J 10 bases short, with 13 bases between. This CDR3 is built from 11 residues. The CDR3 nucleotides read TGTGCCAGCAAGTTGGATCTACTCTACACCTTC. Amino acids: CASKLDLLYTF.

This chain uses TRBV12-3 or TRBV12-4 with TRBJ2-2; tentative D call: TRBD1 (5 bases). Deletions cut 6 bases from V and 0 bases from J, with 14 bases between. This CDR3 region has 16 residues. CDR3 loop: CASSLYRISNTGELFF. CDR3 DNA sequence: TGTGCCAGCAGCCTTTACAGGATTTCGAACACCGGGGAGCTGTTTTTT.

This chain joins TRBV13 and TRBJ2-7; 8 bases are shared with TRBD2. The length of the CDR3 is 15 residues. Germline CDR1 PRHDT, CDR2 FYEKMQ (reference sequence). Trimming removed 0 bases from V and 2 bases from J; junction bases left unmatched: 3. CDR3 sequence (DNA): TGTGCCAGCAGCTTAGGACAGCGGGGGACCTACGAGCAGTACTTC. It specifies CASSLGQRGTYEQYF.

The V call is TRBV2, the J call TRBJ2-1; 9 nucleotides agree with TRBD2. The CDR3 is 15 amino acids. CDR1 is SNHLY, CDR2 FYNNEI, per germline. V was pared by 6 bases and J by 5 bases, with 8 bases of the junction left unmatched. CDR3 in amino acids: CASRGLAGTNNEQFF. CDR3 bases: TGTGCCAGCAGGGGGCTAGCGGGGACTAACAATGAGCAGTTCTTC.